This TCR beta chain was identified in a study of T cell responses to AZD1222 COVID-19 vaccine listed by TCRdb under 2021. General notes on the study: TCR sequencing covered over 230 trial participants: 207 given two doses of AZD1222 and 26 given two doses of MenACWY control vaccine. Trial participants were enrolled into age subgroups of 18-55, 56-69 and 70-plus years, which contained 148, 28 and 57 TCR-sequenced participants, respectively. Here is what the overall study found, with its caveats: Reportedly, almost half of the unique spike-specific TCRs recognized epitopes lying outside the regions that are mutated in the B.1.351 and B.1.1.7 variants. Most participants were white British and females outnumbered males, and the authors suggested that clonal diversity may have been underestimated. The 56-69-year group was small, and its depth increase did not reach significance, likely because of low power. After two AZD1222 doses, both the breadth and the depth of spike-specific TCRs were significantly higher than at day 0 and than in MenACWY recipients. Vaccine-associated CD4 TCRs spanned the whole spike protein, with dominant responses in regions 160-218 and 743-854. Conclusions about previously exposed vaccinees are limited because only a handful of AZD1222 recipients were SARS-CoV-2 seropositive at baseline. Because no day 14 peak-response samples were available, repertoires were characterized only after the peak T cell response.

Sample time point, as interpreted from the label and publication: about 28 days (+/-7) after the second vaccine dose. AZD1222 recipients given second doses at about 4 weeks or at about 12 weeks were pooled, since spike-specific TCR depth and breadth were not found to differ between the two schedules. The vaccinee samples were drawn from two UK trials, COV001 and COV002, one of which was a single-blind randomized controlled phase 2/3 trial testing AZD1222 (ChAdOx1 nCoV-19) in healthy adults. Trial participant PBMC samples were collected at day 0 and day 28 after the second dose for TCRbeta chain sequencing. This clone was counted a single time. Its antigen is currently not known. Base qualities were left out, and no much larger clone turns up one base away. The CDR3 regions of human TCRbeta chains were analyzed by immunosequencing. The paper's processing steps were these. TCRs in the repertoires were matched against a reference library of SARS-CoV-2-specific TCRs that had been generated with the MIRA antigen-specificity platform. Breadth meant the fraction of unique TCRs that were SARS-CoV-2-associated, whereas depth meant the fraction of total T cells that were SARS-CoV-2-associated. Each spike-specific TCR was assigned to its reactive spike region and to a CD4 or CD8 class using the MIRA data. Log10-transformed breadth and depth values were compared by one-way ANOVA with Sidak's multiple comparisons tests. Here the immuneACCESS table is served through TCRdb, limited to in-frame sequences with V and J called. Missing clones are a known gap in these copies; in checked studies unresolved V genes cover under half, and the rest lacks a known reason. V and J calls and clone size are given by that table; D and trimming were obtained from the DNA. The sample yields under 200,000 clones; more than 70% were counted once. 25% to 30% of the sample lies in the top ten.

Trimming takes 4 bases from V and 7 bases from J, and the germline ends sit 12 bases apart. The CDR1 and CDR2 encoded by the germline V gene are SGDLS and YYNGEE. The CDR3, cysteine through phenylalanine, is 13 amino acids long. Only the CDR3 DNA stays, 39 bases, in frame from base 1. This TCR derives from an adult who received the AZD1222 COVID-19 vaccine. In this chain, TRBV9 is recombined with TRBJ1-3; no confident D gene assignment can be made. The sample was peripheral blood, taken 28 days after the second AZD1222 dose. The CDR3 region: CASSPHSRNTIYF. The nucleotides are TGTGCCAGCAGCCCACACTCGCGGAACACCATATATTTT.